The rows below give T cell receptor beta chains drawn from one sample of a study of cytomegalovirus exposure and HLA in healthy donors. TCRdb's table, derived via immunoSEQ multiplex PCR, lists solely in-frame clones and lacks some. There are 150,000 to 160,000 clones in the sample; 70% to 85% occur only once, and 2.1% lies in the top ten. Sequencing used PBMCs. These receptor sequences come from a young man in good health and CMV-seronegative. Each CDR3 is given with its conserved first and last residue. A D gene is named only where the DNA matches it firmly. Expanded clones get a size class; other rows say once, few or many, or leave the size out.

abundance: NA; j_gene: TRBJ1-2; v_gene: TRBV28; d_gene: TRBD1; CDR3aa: CASSPRTGVGLVYGYTF; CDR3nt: TGTGCCAGCAGTCCTCGGACAGGGGTGGGGTTGGTCTATGGCTACACCTTC
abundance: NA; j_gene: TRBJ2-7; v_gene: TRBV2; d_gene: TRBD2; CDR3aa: CASSPMAGGSYEQYF; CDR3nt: TGTGCCAGCAGCCCTATGGCGGGGGGCTCCTACGAGCAGTACTTC
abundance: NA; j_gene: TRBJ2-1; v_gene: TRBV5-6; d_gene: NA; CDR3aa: CASSLRRSSYNEQFF; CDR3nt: TGTGCCAGCAGCCTCCGTCGGAGCTCCTACAATGAGCAGTTCTTC
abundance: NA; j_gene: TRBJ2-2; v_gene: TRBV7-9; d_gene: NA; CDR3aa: CASSQTSGTGELFF; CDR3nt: TGTGCCAGCAGTCAAACCAGTGGCACCGGGGAGCTGTTTTTT
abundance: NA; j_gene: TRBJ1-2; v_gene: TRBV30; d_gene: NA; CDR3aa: CAWDRNYGYTF; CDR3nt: TGTGCCTGGGACAGGAACTATGGCTACACCTTC
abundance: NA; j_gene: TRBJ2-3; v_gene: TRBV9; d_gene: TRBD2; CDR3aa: CASSVVRGGGDTQYF; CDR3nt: TGTGCCAGCAGCGTAGTCCGGGGGGGAGGAGATACGCAGTATTTT
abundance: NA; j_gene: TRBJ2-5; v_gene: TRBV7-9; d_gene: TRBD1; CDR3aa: CSSSAPGQGNQETQYF; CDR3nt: TGTTCCAGCAGCGCACCGGGACAGGGAAACCAAGAGACCCAGTACTTC
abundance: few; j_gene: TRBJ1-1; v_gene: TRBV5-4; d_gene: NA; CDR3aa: CASSPREGVNTEAFF; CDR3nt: TGTGCCAGCAGCCCCCGGGAGGGGGTGAACACTGAAGCTTTCTTT
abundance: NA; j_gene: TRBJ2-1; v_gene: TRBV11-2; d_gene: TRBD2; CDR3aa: CASSAVSGGANNEQFF; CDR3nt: TGTGCCAGCAGCGCGGTTAGCGGGGGGGCTAACAATGAGCAGTTCTTC
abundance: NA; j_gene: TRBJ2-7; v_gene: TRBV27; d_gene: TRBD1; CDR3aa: CASTLGFGQAPYEQYF; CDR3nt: TGTGCCAGCACCTTAGGGTTCGGACAGGCACCCTACGAGCAGTACTTC
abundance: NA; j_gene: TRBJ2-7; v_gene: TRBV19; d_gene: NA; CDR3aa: CASSTGNSYEQYF; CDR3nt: TGTGCCAGTAGTACAGGAAATTCCTACGAGCAGTACTTC
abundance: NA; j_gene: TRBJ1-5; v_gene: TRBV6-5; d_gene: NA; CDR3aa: CASNIQGNQPQNF; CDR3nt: TGTGCCAGCAACATACAGGGTAATCAGCCCCAGAATTTT
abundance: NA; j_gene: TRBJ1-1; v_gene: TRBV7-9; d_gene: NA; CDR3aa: CASSRRDFLGSEAFF; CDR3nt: TGTGCCAGCAGCCGACGGGACTTCTTGGGGTCTGAAGCTTTCTTT
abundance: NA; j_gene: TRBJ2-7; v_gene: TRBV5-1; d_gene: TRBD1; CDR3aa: CASSRGRTGAVNEQYF; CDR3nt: TGCGCCAGCAGCCGTGGCCGGACAGGGGCAGTGAACGAGCAGTACTTC
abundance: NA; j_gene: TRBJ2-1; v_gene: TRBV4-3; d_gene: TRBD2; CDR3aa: CASSQALAGEPNNEQFF; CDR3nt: TGCGCCAGCAGCCAAGCACTAGCGGGGGAGCCTAACAATGAGCAGTTCTTC
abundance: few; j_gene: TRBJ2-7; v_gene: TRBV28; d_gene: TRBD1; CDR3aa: CASSLAGTGGYEQYF; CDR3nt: TGTGCCAGCAGTTTAGCCGGGACAGGGGGCTACGAGCAGTACTTC
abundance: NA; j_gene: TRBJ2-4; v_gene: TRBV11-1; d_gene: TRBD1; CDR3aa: CASSAQGSGPKNIQYF; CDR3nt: TGTGCCAGCAGCGCACAGGGGTCAGGTCCCAAAAACATTCAGTACTTC
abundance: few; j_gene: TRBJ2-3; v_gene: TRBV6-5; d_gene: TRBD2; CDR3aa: CASSGLAGITDTQYF; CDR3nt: TGTGCCAGCAGCGGACTAGCGGGGATAACAGATACGCAGTATTTT
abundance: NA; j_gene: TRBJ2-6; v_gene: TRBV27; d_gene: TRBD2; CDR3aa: CASSPLARGGPSGANVLTF; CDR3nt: TGTGCCAGCAGTCCTCTGGCGCGCGGGGGGCCCTCTGGGGCCAACGTCCTGACTTTC
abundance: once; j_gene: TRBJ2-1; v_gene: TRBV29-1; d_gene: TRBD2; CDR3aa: CSVEKRGDNEQFF; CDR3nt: TGCAGCGTTGAAAAGCGGGGAGACAATGAGCAGTTCTTC
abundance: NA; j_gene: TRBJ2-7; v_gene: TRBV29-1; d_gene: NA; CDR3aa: CSVEGTVPYEQYF; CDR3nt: TGCAGCGTTGAGGGGACTGTACCCTACGAGCAGTACTTC
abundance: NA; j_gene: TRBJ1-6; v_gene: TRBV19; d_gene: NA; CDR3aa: CASSMVSGGNSPLNF; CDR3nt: TGTGCCAGTAGTATGGTGAGCGGGGGTAATTCACCCCTCAACTTT
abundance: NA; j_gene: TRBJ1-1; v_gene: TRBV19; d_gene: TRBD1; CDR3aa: CASSIDPQGALGAFF; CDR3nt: TGTGCCAGTAGTATAGATCCGCAGGGGGCCCTCGGGGCTTTCTTT
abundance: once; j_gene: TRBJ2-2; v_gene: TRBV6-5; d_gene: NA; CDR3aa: CASTLAGHTGELFF; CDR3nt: TGTGCCAGCACCCTCGCGGGGCACACCGGGGAGCTGTTTTTT
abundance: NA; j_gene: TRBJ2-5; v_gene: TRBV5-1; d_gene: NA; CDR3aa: CASSLGQGGETQYF; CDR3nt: TGCGCCAGCAGCTTGGGACAGGGAGGCGAGACCCAGTACTTC
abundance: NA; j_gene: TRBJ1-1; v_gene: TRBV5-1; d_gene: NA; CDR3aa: CASSLEPGTEAFF; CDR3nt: TGCGCCAGCAGCTTGGAACCAGGGACTGAAGCTTTCTTT
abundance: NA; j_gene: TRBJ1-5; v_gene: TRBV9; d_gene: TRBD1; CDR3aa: CASSPGDSKYQPQNF; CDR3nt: TGTGCCAGCAGCCCCGGGGACAGTAAATATCAGCCCCAGAATTTT
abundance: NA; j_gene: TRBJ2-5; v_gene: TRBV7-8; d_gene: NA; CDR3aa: CASSLEVETQYF; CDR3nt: TGTGCCAGCAGCTTGGAGGTCGAGACCCAGTACTTC
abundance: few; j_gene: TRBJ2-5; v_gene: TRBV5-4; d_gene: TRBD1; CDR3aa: CASTPGQAPPTETQYF; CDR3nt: TGTGCCAGCACCCCGGGACAGGCGCCACCCACAGAGACCCAGTACTTC
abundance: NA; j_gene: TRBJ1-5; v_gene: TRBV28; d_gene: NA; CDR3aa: CASSLDTSLQPQHF; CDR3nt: TGTGCCAGCAGTTTGGACACCTCCTTGCAGCCCCAGCATTTT
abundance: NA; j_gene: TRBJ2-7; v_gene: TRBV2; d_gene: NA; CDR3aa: CASSEEGQRYEQYF; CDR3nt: TGTGCCAGCAGTGAGGAGGGACAGAGATACGAGCAGTACTTC
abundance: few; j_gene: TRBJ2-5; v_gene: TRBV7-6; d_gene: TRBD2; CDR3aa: CASSLTLAVETQYF; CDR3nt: TGTGCCAGCAGCTTGACCCTAGCGGTGGAGACCCAGTACTTC
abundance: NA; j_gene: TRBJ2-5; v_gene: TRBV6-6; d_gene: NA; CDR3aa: CASSYFTGIGETQYF; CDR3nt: TGTGCCAGCAGTTACTTCACAGGGATAGGAGAGACCCAGTACTTC
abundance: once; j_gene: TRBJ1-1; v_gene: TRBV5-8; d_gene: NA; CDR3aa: CASSLDPGSTEAFF; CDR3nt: TGTGCCAGCAGCTTGGACCCCGGGAGCACTGAAGCTTTCTTT
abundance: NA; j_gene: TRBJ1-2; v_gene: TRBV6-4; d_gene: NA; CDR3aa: CASSASARDYGYTF; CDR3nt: TGTGCCAGCAGTGCCTCCGCGAGGGACTATGGCTACACCTTC
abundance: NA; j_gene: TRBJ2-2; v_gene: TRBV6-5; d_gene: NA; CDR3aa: CASSYGQTNTGELFF; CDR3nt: TGTGCCAGCAGTTACGGGCAGACGAACACCGGGGAGCTGTTTTTT
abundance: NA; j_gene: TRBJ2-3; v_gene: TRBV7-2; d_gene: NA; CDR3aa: CASSPTGVTQYF; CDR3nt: TGTGCCAGCAGCCCGACCGGGGTCACGCAGTATTTT
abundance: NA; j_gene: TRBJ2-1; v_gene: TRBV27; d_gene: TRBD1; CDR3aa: CASSLFGQADEQFF; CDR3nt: TGTGCCAGCAGTTTATTCGGACAGGCGGATGAGCAGTTCTTC
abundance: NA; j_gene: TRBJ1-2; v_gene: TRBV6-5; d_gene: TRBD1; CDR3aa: CASRPTPGQGGGYTF; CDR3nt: TGTGCCAGCAGACCTACTCCGGGACAGGGAGGCGGCTACACCTTC
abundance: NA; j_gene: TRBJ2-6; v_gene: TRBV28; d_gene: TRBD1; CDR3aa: CASTSGTGISGANVLTF; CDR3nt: TGTGCCAGCACCTCCGGGACAGGGATCTCTGGGGCCAACGTCCTGACTTTC
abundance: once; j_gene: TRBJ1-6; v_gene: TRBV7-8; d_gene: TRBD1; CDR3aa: CASSLRDRGLGSPLHF; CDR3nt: TGTGCCAGCAGCTTACGGGACAGGGGGCTCGGTTCACCCCTCCACTTT
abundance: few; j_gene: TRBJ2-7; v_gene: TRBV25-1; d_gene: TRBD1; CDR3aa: CASSKRQGAPYEQYF; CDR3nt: TGTGCCAGCAGTAAGAGACAGGGCGCACCCTACGAGCAGTACTTC
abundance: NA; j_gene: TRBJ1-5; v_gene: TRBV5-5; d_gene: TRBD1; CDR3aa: CASSESGQGAHQPQHF; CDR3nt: TGTGCCAGCAGCGAATCGGGACAGGGGGCTCATCAGCCCCAGCATTTT
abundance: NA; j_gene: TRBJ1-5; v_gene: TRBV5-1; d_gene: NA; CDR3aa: CASSLEGDSNQPQHF; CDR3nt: TGCGCCAGCAGCTTGGAGGGGGATAGCAATCAGCCCCAGCATTTT
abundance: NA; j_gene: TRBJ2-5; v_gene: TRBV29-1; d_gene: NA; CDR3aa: CSVGGAGLETQYF; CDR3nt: TGCAGCGTTGGGGGAGCCGGGTTGGAGACCCAGTACTTC
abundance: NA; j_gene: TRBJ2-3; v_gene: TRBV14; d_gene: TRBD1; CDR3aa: CASRLQGSGDTQYF; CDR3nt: TGTGCCAGCAGGTTACAGGGGTCAGGGGATACGCAGTATTTT
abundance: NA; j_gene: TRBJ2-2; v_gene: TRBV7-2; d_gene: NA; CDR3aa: CASSSQGANTGELFF; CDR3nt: TGTGCCAGCAGCTCACAGGGAGCGAACACCGGGGAGCTGTTTTTT
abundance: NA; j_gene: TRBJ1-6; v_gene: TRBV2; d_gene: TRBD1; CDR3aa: CASSPLATGGVNSPLHF; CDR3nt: TGTGCCAGCAGCCCGCTAGCGACAGGGGGGGTAAATTCACCCCTCCACTTT
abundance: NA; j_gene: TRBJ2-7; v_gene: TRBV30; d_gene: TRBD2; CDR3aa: CASGGGGGGYEQYF; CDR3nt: TGTGCCTCAGGCGGGGGGGGAGGTGGTTACGAGCAGTACTTC
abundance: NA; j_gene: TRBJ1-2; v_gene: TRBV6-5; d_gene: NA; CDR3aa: CASRAQGVNYGYTF; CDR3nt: TGTGCCAGCAGGGCACAGGGTGTTAACTATGGCTACACCTTC
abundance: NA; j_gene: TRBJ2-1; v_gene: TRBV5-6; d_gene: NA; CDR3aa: CASSLGDNEQFF; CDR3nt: TGTGCCAGCAGCTTAGGGGACAATGAGCAGTTCTTC